The rows below give T cell receptor beta chains drawn from one sample of a study of T cell responses to AZD1222 COVID-19 vaccine. Measured with immunoSEQ multiplex PCR; TCRdb has only the in-frame clones, and not every one. The repertoire includes about 140,000 clones, 80% to 95% of them detected once, and approximately 3.8% sits in the top ten. Sample: peripheral blood, taken 28 days after the second AZD1222 dose. The receptors here all came from an adult who received the AZD1222 COVID-19 vaccine. Each CDR3 is given with its conserved first and last residue. The order of the fields is clone size, V gene, J gene, D gene, CDR3 protein, CDR3 DNA. D genes are given only for firm matches. Rows give clone size only sometimes, using once, few, many, or a class for an expanded clone.

size: -; V: TRBV5-4; J: TRBJ1-2; D: TRBD1; CDR3: CASSVRTGDRRGYTF; DNA: TGTGCCAGCAGCGTACGGACAGGGGATCGGCGAGGCTACACCTTC
size: -; V: TRBV2; J: TRBJ1-6; D: -; CDR3: CASNPDSAPRPLHF; DNA: TGTGCCAGCAATCCGGACAGCGCCCCGAGGCCCCTCCACTTT
size: once; V: TRBV28; J: TRBJ1-5; D: -; CDR3: CASTFSNQPQHF; DNA: TGTGCCAGCACTTTTAGCAATCAGCCCCAGCATTTT
size: -; V: TRBV9; J: TRBJ1-2; D: TRBD1; CDR3: CASSADPGQGAYGYTF; DNA: TGTGCCAGCAGCGCAGACCCGGGACAGGGGGCCTATGGCTACACCTTC
size: -; V: TRBV13; J: TRBJ1-6; D: -; CDR3: CASSLGGRKPNSPLHF; DNA: TGTGCCAGCAGCTTAGGTGGGAGGAAACCTAATTCACCCCTCCACTTT
size: -; V: TRBV12-3/TRBV12-4; J: TRBJ1-1; D: -; CDR3: CASSGVGEAFF; DNA: TGTGCCAGCAGTGGGGTTGGCGAAGCTTTCTTT
size: -; V: TRBV4-1; J: TRBJ2-7; D: TRBD2; CDR3: CASSPWTSGRFDEQYF; DNA: TGCGCCAGCAGCCCTTGGACTAGCGGACGGTTCGACGAGCAGTACTTC
size: -; V: TRBV4-1; J: TRBJ1-2; D: -; CDR3: CASNQEYGYYGYTF; DNA: TGCGCCAGCAACCAAGAATACGGGTACTATGGCTACACCTTC
size: -; V: TRBV10-2; J: TRBJ2-1; D: -; CDR3: CASSVQGRGSYNEQFF; DNA: TGCGCCAGCAGTGTACAGGGAAGGGGATCCTACAATGAGCAGTTCTTC
size: -; V: TRBV7-2; J: TRBJ1-1; D: -; CDR3: CASSLAIGGPYTEAFF; DNA: TGTGCCAGCAGCTTAGCGATTGGAGGGCCCTACACTGAAGCTTTCTTT
size: -; V: TRBV27; J: TRBJ2-1; D: -; CDR3: CASSPLSLSYNEQFF; DNA: TGTGCCAGCAGTCCCTTGTCGTTGTCCTACAATGAGCAGTTCTTC
size: -; V: TRBV20-1; J: TRBJ1-1; D: -; CDR3: CSARLNTEAFF; DNA: TGCAGTGCCCGGCTGAACACTGAAGCTTTCTTT
size: once; V: TRBV11-2; J: TRBJ1-3; D: -; CDR3: CASSPRGGKRNTIYF; DNA: TGTGCCAGCAGTCCCCGGGGTGGCAAACGAAACACCATATATTTT
size: -; V: TRBV9; J: TRBJ2-3; D: -; CDR3: CASSVAKETDTQYF; DNA: TGTGCCAGCAGCGTAGCTAAAGAGACAGATACGCAGTATTTT
size: -; V: TRBV2; J: TRBJ1-1; D: TRBD1; CDR3: CASRGEGQGLTFF; DNA: TGTGCCAGCAGGGGAGAGGGACAGGGTTTAACTTTCTTT
size: -; V: TRBV5-4; J: TRBJ1-6; D: TRBD1; CDR3: CASSHRGQDSPLHF; DNA: TGTGCCAGCAGCCACAGGGGGCAGGATTCACCCCTCCACTTT
size: -; V: TRBV2; J: TRBJ1-5; D: -; CDR3: CASSLINSNQPQHF; DNA: TGTGCCAGCAGTCTAATTAATAGCAATCAGCCCCAGCATTTT
size: -; V: TRBV4-2; J: TRBJ1-5; D: -; CDR3: CASSPLPGSPKSQHF; DNA: TGTGCCAGCAGCCCCCTGCCGGGAAGTCCTAAGTCCCAGCATTTT
size: -; V: TRBV18; J: TRBJ1-5; D: -; CDR3: CASSPPDQPQHF; DNA: TGTGCCAGCTCACCACCAGATCAGCCCCAGCATTTT
size: -; V: TRBV27; J: TRBJ1-2; D: TRBD1; CDR3: CASSLSQGQHYGYTF; DNA: TGTGCCAGCAGTTTATCGCAGGGACAGCACTATGGCTACACCTTC
size: -; V: TRBV2; J: TRBJ2-5; D: TRBD2; CDR3: CASSSQASGRTQYF; DNA: TGTGCCAGCAGCTCTCAGGCTAGCGGCCGCACCCAGTACTTC
size: -; V: TRBV2; J: TRBJ1-1; D: -; CDR3: CASSGSDTTIEAFF; DNA: TGTGCCAGCAGTGGGAGTGATACCACTATTGAAGCTTTCTTT
size: few; V: TRBV5-4; J: TRBJ1-4; D: TRBD1; CDR3: CASSLRGPNEKLFF; DNA: TGTGCCAGCAGCTTGAGGGGGCCAAATGAAAAACTGTTTTTT
size: -; V: TRBV29-1; J: TRBJ1-4; D: -; CDR3: CSVETVEKLFF; DNA: TGCAGCGTTGAGACGGTGGAAAAACTGTTTTTT
size: -; V: TRBV4-3; J: TRBJ1-5; D: -; CDR3: CASSQDYQGSQPQHF; DNA: TGCGCCAGCAGCCAAGATTACCAGGGCAGTCAGCCCCAGCATTTT
size: once; V: TRBV19; J: TRBJ1-1; D: TRBD1; CDR3: CASSIPGQGDTEAFF; DNA: TGTGCCAGTAGTATTCCGGGACAGGGGGACACTGAAGCTTTCTTT
size: -; V: TRBV28; J: TRBJ1-4; D: -; CDR3: CASSLLGQGGEKLFF; DNA: TGTGCCAGCAGTTTACTAGGGCAGGGAGGCGAAAAACTGTTTTTT
size: -; V: TRBV7-2; J: TRBJ2-7; D: -; CDR3: CASSFPSTGRTSYEQYF; DNA: TGTGCCAGCAGCTTCCCCTCGACGGGAAGGACCTCCTACGAGCAGTACTTC
size: -; V: TRBV18; J: TRBJ1-1; D: -; CDR3: CASSPGGNTEAFF; DNA: TGTGCCAGCTCACCAGGTGGGAACACTGAAGCTTTCTTT
size: -; V: TRBV9; J: TRBJ1-5; D: -; CDR3: CASSPLGASNQPQHF; DNA: TGTGCCAGCAGCCCCTTGGGGGCCAGCAATCAGCCCCAGCATTTT
size: -; V: TRBV29-1; J: TRBJ2-4; D: -; CDR3: CSVGGLAKNIQYF; DNA: TGCAGCGTTGGGGGACTAGCCAAAAACATTCAGTACTTC
size: -; V: TRBV7-9; J: TRBJ1-1; D: -; CDR3: CASSPWTREAFF; DNA: TGTGCCAGCAGCCCCTGGACTCGAGAAGCTTTCTTT
size: -; V: TRBV6-5; J: TRBJ1-5; D: -; CDR3: CASSTDGSQPQHF; DNA: TGTGCCAGCAGTACGGATGGTAGTCAGCCCCAGCATTTT
size: -; V: TRBV19; J: TRBJ2-1; D: TRBD1; CDR3: CASSMDRGRGEQFF; DNA: TGTGCCAGTAGTATGGACAGGGGAAGGGGTGAGCAGTTCTTC
size: once; V: TRBV9; J: TRBJ1-1; D: -; CDR3: CASSPFGSHTEAFF; DNA: TGTGCCAGCAGCCCCTTCGGATCGCATACTGAAGCTTTCTTT
size: -; V: TRBV27; J: TRBJ2-7; D: -; CDR3: CASRGGGGAYEQYF; DNA: TGTGCCAGCAGGGGGGGAGGGGGAGCCTACGAGCAGTACTTC